This T cell receptor (beta chain) was documented in a study of CD8 T cells in Susac syndrome. As controls, healthy donors matched for age and sex were used. It was negative isolation that provided the CD8+ and CD4+ T cells, whereas TEMRA cells were enriched by FACS. RNA in amounts of about 0.45 to 1 ug was reverse transcribed with random hexamers. Multiplex PCR with immunoSEQ amplified the TCR beta CDR3 across 54 Vbeta and 13 Jbeta. TCRdb re-analysed the immunoSEQ multiplex PCR reads in MiXCR, keeping a single row per CDR3 protein. This sample yields 75,000 to 100,000 distinct CDR3 sequences, of which around 94% are seen a single time; about 0.27% belongs to the top ten. The V and J ends lost 10 bases and 8 bases, in that order; junction bases with no gene match: 10. The CDR3 runs 13 residues. Germline CDR1 reads MNHEY; CDR2 reads SVGAGI.

The chain uses TRBV6-5 and TRBJ2-1; 8 bases agree with TRBD2. The sample consisted of CD8+ T cells from PBMCs. The origin of this receptor is a human donor in good health. CDR3 protein: CATQRGGGDEQFF. CDR3 coding DNA: TGTGCCACCCAACGGGGGGGAGGGGATGAGCAGTTCTTC.